This is a list of T cell receptor beta chains from one sample in a study of persistence of HIV-infected CD4 T cells. Assay: immunoSEQ multiplex PCR; the TCRdb copy retains only in-frame clones and omits some. The repertoire holds over 10,000 clones, roughly 62% seen once, with about 7% in the top ten. These TCRs are of unknown antigen specificity. Sequencing used CD4+ T cells sorted from PBMCs after approximately 19-hour stimulation, obtained from a patient who received antiretroviral therapy. The receptors originated from an adult man with HIV who was CMV-seropositive. Both conserved end residues are part of each CDR3. The order of the fields is clone size, J gene, V gene, D gene, CDR3 DNA, CDR3 protein. A D gene is named only where the DNA matches it firmly. Clone size is stated in some rows and not others, as once, few, many or a class when expanded.

>-|TRBJ2-1|TRBV25-1|-
TGTGCCAGCAGTGAATCCGGTGTATTGAATGAGCAGTTCTTC
CASSESGVLNEQFF
>few|TRBJ2-3|TRBV3-1/TRBV3-2|-
TGTGCCAGCAGCCAAGCTTATGACTCAGATACGCAGTATTTT
CASSQAYDSDTQYF
>-|TRBJ1-2|TRBV7-9|-
TGTGCCAGCAGCTCGTCCCAGGGGAATGGCTACACCTTC
CASSSSQGNGYTF
>-|TRBJ1-5|TRBV6-5|-
TGTGCCAGCAGCAGGGACCGCAATCAGCCCCAGCATTTT
CASSRDRNQPQHF
>-|TRBJ1-2|TRBV18|-
TGTGCCAGCTCACTTAAGGGGCGAGGCTACACCTTC
CASSLKGRGYTF
>-|TRBJ2-2|TRBV29-1|-
TGCAGCTCCCGGACTGAGAACACCGGGGAGCTGTTTTTT
CSSRTENTGELFF
>-|TRBJ1-1|TRBV19|-
TGTGCCAGTAGATATGGACAGCCCTCGAACACTGAAGCTTTCTTT
CASRYGQPSNTEAFF
>-|TRBJ2-1|TRBV2|-
TGTGCCAGCAGGGGCAGGGTAAAGTCCAATGAGCAGTTCTTC
CASRGRVKSNEQFF
>-|TRBJ2-5|TRBV15|TRBD2
TGTGCCACCAGCAGAGTTCGGGAGGGTAGAGAGACCCAGTACTTC
CATSRVREGRETQYF
>-|TRBJ1-5|TRBV30|-
TGTGCCTGTCAGAGCAGCAATCAGCCCCAGCATTTT
CACQSSNQPQHF
>-|TRBJ2-1|TRBV24-1|TRBD2
TGTGCCACCAGTGACCCCCGGGGAGGGGTGAGCTCCTACAATGAGCAGTTCTTC
CATSDPRGGVSSYNEQFF
>-|TRBJ1-5|TRBV24-1|-
TGTGCCACCAGTCATCAGGGTAGCAATCAGCCCCAGCATTTT
CATSHQGSNQPQHF
>few|TRBJ1-6|TRBV27|-
TGTGCCAGCAGTTTAAACCCCAGGGCCTCCTATAATTCACCCCTCCACTTT
CASSLNPRASYNSPLHF
>few|TRBJ1-2|TRBV29-1|-
TGCAGCGTCCCCGACAGCTATGGCTACACCTTC
CSVPDSYGYTF
>once|TRBJ2-5|TRBV5-6|-
TGTGCCAGCAGCTTCGAAGAGACCCAGTACTTC
CASSFEETQYF
>-|TRBJ1-4|TRBV6-5|TRBD1
TGTGCCAGCAGGACAGGGAGTGGTAATGAAAAACTGTTTTTT
CASRTGSGNEKLFF
>-|TRBJ1-3|TRBV6-1|TRBD1
TGTGCCAGCAGTGAAGTCCCAGGGGGCCACTCTGGAAACACCATATATTTT
CASSEVPGGHSGNTIYF
>-|TRBJ2-3|TRBV5-6|-
TGTGCCAGCAGCTTGGATAAGGGCCGCCGCACAGATACGCAGTATTTT
CASSLDKGRRTDTQYF
>-|TRBJ1-4|TRBV6-6|-
TGTGCCAGCAGTCCCAGACCCAAGAGATTTACTAATGAAAAACTGTTTTTT
CASSPRPKRFTNEKLFF
>-|TRBJ1-2|TRBV4-1|-
TGCGCCAGCAGCCGGGGGGAGGGGAGCTACACCTTC
CASSRGEGSYTF
>-|TRBJ1-5|TRBV20-1|-
TGCAGTGCTGGTCAGCCCCAGCATTTT
CSAGQPQHF
>-|TRBJ1-5|TRBV6-6|-
TGTGCCAGCAGCCTCGAACCGTATAGCAATCAGCCCCAGCATTTT
CASSLEPYSNQPQHF
>-|TRBJ2-2|TRBV4-3|-
TGCGCCAGCAGCCGCGCTCTGGGGTCGGGCACCGGGGAGCTGTTTTTT
CASSRALGSGTGELFF
>-|TRBJ1-1|TRBV2|TRBD1
TGTGCCAGCAGTCTGAGGGACAGAGGGAACACTGAAGCTTTCTTT
CASSLRDRGNTEAFF
>medium-sized|TRBJ1-6|TRBV4-3|-
TGCGCCAGCAGCCAGACGGACAGACCTTCACCCCTCCACTTT
CASSQTDRPSPLHF
>-|TRBJ2-3|TRBV27|-
TGTGCCAGTGGCCGGGTTGGGAACACAGATACGCAGTATTTT
CASGRVGNTDTQYF
>-|TRBJ1-5|TRBV2|TRBD1
TGTGCCAGCATCGCCACAGGGGGCAATCAGCCCCAGCATTTT
CASIATGGNQPQHF
>-|TRBJ1-1|TRBV6-2/TRBV6-3|-
TGTGCCAGCAGCAATGGACAGAACACTGAAGCTTTCTTT
CASSNGQNTEAFF
>-|TRBJ2-4|TRBV10-1|TRBD1
TGCGCCAGCAGTGATATGGACAGGGACATTCAGTACTTC
CASSDMDRDIQYF
>medium-sized|TRBJ1-6|TRBV6-6|-
TGTGCCAGCAGTATAAACAGGGCAGAACCCCTCCACTTT
CASSINRAEPLHF
>-|TRBJ2-1|TRBV4-1|-
TGCGCCAGCAGCCATACTCTGGGGCGAAACCGCGCCTACAATGAGCAGTTCTTC
CASSHTLGRNRAYNEQFF
>-|TRBJ1-6|TRBV30|-
TGTGCCTGGCAGGAGCCTAATTCACCCCTCCACTTT
CAWQEPNSPLHF
>-|TRBJ1-1|TRBV5-1|-
TGCGCCAGCAGCTTGGAGGGATGGACTGAAGCTTTCTTT
CASSLEGWTEAFF
>-|TRBJ1-3|TRBV18|-
TGTGCCAGCTCACGGGAGGGGCGAGCTGGAAACACCATATATTTT
CASSREGRAGNTIYF
>-|TRBJ1-2|TRBV4-2|-
TGTGCCAGCAGCCAAGCTGGGACCGGCTATTTTAACTATGGCTACACCTTC
CASSQAGTGYFNYGYTF
>-|TRBJ2-7|TRBV7-9|-
TGTGCCAGCAGCTTAGCCGCAGGGTCCTACGAGCAGTACTTC
CASSLAAGSYEQYF
>once|TRBJ2-7|TRBV15|-
TGTGCCACCAGCAGAGATCTGGGACAAGGTTACTTC
CATSRDLGQGYF
>-|TRBJ2-3|TRBV7-3|-
TGTGCCAGCAGCTTAATGGGGTTAGCGGAAGATACGCAGTATTTT
CASSLMGLAEDTQYF
>-|TRBJ1-1|TRBV29-1|-
TGCAGCGTTGGAATACAGGCAAACACTGAAGCTTTCTTT
CSVGIQANTEAFF
>-|TRBJ1-4|TRBV3-1/TRBV3-2|-
TGTGCCAGCAGCCAAGAAAACGAAAAACTGTTTTTT
CASSQENEKLFF
>-|TRBJ2-3|TRBV29-1|TRBD2
TGCAGCGCCGGGGGGACTAGCGGGACAGATACGCAGTATTTT
CSAGGTSGTDTQYF
>-|TRBJ2-5|TRBV5-4|-
TGTGCCAGCAGCTTGGCCAGGGGTGGCGTTGAGACCCAGTACTTC
CASSLARGGVETQYF
>few|TRBJ2-7|TRBV7-9|-
TGTGCCAGCAGCTCAGGAGTTGTCGGCGGGTACGAGCAGTACTTC
CASSSGVVGGYEQYF
>-|TRBJ1-6|TRBV13|-
TGTGCCAGCAGCCCAAATAAGGGTTATAATTCACCCCTCCACTTT
CASSPNKGYNSPLHF
>-|TRBJ1-1|TRBV18|TRBD1
TGTGCCAGCTCACCTTCAAAAACCGGGACAGCGAACACTGAAGCTTTCTTT
CASSPSKTGTANTEAFF